The 18 T cell receptor beta chains below all came from one sample that was sequenced in a study of T cell repertoires in cytomegalovirus infection. TCRdb reprocessed the reads with MiXCR, giving one entry per CDR3 protein. Among 200,000 to 300,000 distinct CDR3 sequences listed, around 6.6% were seen once. The sample taken for sequencing was PBMCs. The receptor source for this set is a human donor in good health (CMV status not recorded). Some clones in this sample may be carry-over from other donors' samples.

This clonotype was counted many times. The chain combines TRBV20-1 with TRBJ1-6; the D gene is possibly TRBD1 (5 bases). Germline V gene sequence: CDR1 DFQATT, CDR2 SNEGSKA (reference sequence). The CDR3 runs to 15 residues. V was cut by 3 bases and J by 7 bases, with 16 bases left in between. CDR3 coding DNA: TGCAGTGCTAGTGGGGCCGAGCCCCGAAATTCACCCCTCCACTTT. The encoded protein is CSASGAEPRNSPLHF.

This clonotype was observed many times. The V and J genes are TRBV2 and TRBJ1-2; possibly TRBD1 for D (5 bases). The CDR3 runs 13 residues. Trimming removed 6 bases from V and 6 bases from J, with 14 bases in between. Germline V gives CDR1 SNHLY, CDR2 FYNNEI. The CDR3 region has the DNA TGTGCCAGCAGCAGCGGGGCCCTAGATGGCTACACCTTC. Protein: CASSSGALDGYTF.

The chain combines TRBV4-3 with TRBJ2-1; 9 positions match TRBD2. The V and J ends lost 0 bases and 5 bases, in that order; junction bases with no gene match: 8. CDR1 is LGHNA, CDR2 YSLEER, per germline. The CDR3 has 17 residues. The CDR3 region has the DNA TGCGCCAGCAGCCAAGATTTGAGCGGGGGGATGGACAATGAGCAGTTCTTC. It translates to CASSQDLSGGMDNEQFF.

This clonotype was observed many times. V gene TRBV7-9 combines with J gene TRBJ2-3; D is ambiguous. CDR3 length: 15 amino acids. In germline, CDR1 is SEHNR, CDR2 FQNEAQ (reference sequence). V lost 5 bases and J 5 bases, leaving 17 bases between the germline ends. This chain's CDR3 is CASSPRVVPGDTQYF. The CDR3 region has the DNA TGTGCCAGCAGCCCGCGAGTGGTCCCGGGAGATACGCAGTATTTT.

There are many counts of this clonotype. The V call is TRBV6-6, the J call TRBJ2-5, with 10 bases lining up with TRBD2. CDR1 and CDR2 (germline): MNHNY, SVGAGI (reference sequence). This CDR3 is built from 15 residues. Losses at the gene ends were 6 bases for V and 3 bases for J; bases not matched to a gene: 7. The CDR3 DNA reads TGTGCCAGCAGAGCTAGCGGGGGCGGCGAAGAGACCCAGTACTTC. Amino acids: CASRASGGGEETQYF.

This clonotype was seen repeatedly, ten times or more. The chain uses TRBV11-1 and TRBJ2-2, with no clear D. The CDR3 is 13 residues long. Per the germline V gene, CDR1 is SGHAT and CDR2 is FQDESV (reference sequence). The V end lost 5 bases, the J end lost 7 bases, and 11 bases lay between the germline ends. CDR3 DNA: TGTGCCAGCAGCACTACCGCCGGCGGGGAGCTGTTTTTT. Amino acids: CASSTTAGGELFF.

This clonotype was counted at least ten times. J is TRBJ1-6 and V is TRBV7-2; no clear D. The germline CDR1 and CDR2 sequences are SGHTA and FQGNSA. V lost 1 base and J 5 bases, leaving 9 bases between the germline ends. This CDR3 contains 15 residues. The CDR3 sequence: CASSLGGPNNSPLHF. In DNA form, the CDR3 reads TGTGCCAGCAGCTTAGGTGGACCGAATAATTCACCCCTCCACTTT.

This clonotype was observed a few times. The chain joins TRBV29-1 to TRBJ2-3; D not certain. The V and J ends lost 3 bases and 3 bases respectively, with 7 bases between them. CDR3 length: 12 amino acids. Looked up from germline, CDR1 is SQVTM and CDR2 is ANQGSEA. This CDR3 is CSVDWQTDTQYF. For the CDR3, the DNA is TGCAGCGTTGATTGGCAGACAGATACGCAGTATTTT.

This clonotype appeared many times. The chain has TRBV6-4 and TRBJ2-1; D might be TRBD2 (5 bases). There are 15 residues in the CDR3. Trimming took off 4 bases at V and 0 bases at J, with 10 bases between the two ends. The germline V gene has CDR1 MRHNA and CDR2 SNTAGT. For the CDR3, the DNA is TGTGCCAGCAGTGTAGGCGGGTTCTCCTACAATGAGCAGTTCTTC. Translated: CASSVGGFSYNEQFF.

In this sample, this clonotype turned up a few times. This chain links TRBV12-3 or TRBV12-4 with TRBJ2-5; TRBD1 aligns across 9 bases. With 6 bases clipped from V and 0 bases from J, the junction kept 17 bases outside the gene matches. This CDR3 comprises 19 residues. The CDR3 bases are TGTGCCAGCAGCCGAGGGGAGACTACAGGGGGCGCTTACCAAGAGACCCAGTACTTC. It yields the protein CASSRGETTGGAYQETQYF.

This clonotype was observed many times. The chain carries TRBV20-1 and TRBJ2-3; D possibly uses TRBD1 or TRBD2 (5 bases each). In germline, CDR1 is DFQATT, CDR2 SNEGSKA (reference sequence). V dropped 6 bases and J dropped 4 bases, with 14 bases sitting between them. The CDR3 loop spans 13 amino acids. DNA of the CDR3: TGCAGTGCCGTCTATCCGGGGCCAGATACGCAGTATTTT. Its protein product is CSAVYPGPDTQYF.

A word on this clonotype: A clone one base away is much larger, so this may be a read error. V gene TRBV20-1 combines with J gene TRBJ2-1; TRBD2 agrees at 15 bases. Germline lookup yields CDR1 DFQATT and CDR2 SNEGSKA (reference sequence). V gave up 7 bases and J gave up 6 bases; unmatched junction bases: 10. The CDR3 sequence is 16 residues long. The CDR3 region has the DNA TGCAGTGTGGGACTAGCGGGGGGCTGGAAGGGCAATGAGCAGTTCTTC. Amino acids: CSVGLAGGWKGNEQFF.

The gene calls are TRBV9 and TRBJ2-5; a weak D match, TRBD1 (6 bases). The germline V gene has CDR1 SGDLS and CDR2 YYNGEE. The germline V and J ends were trimmed by 0 bases and 1 base, with 7 bases remaining between them. The CDR3 length is 14 residues. CDR3 in amino acids: CASSVGGLQETQYF. The CDR3 coding sequence is TGTGCCAGCAGCGTAGGGGGGCTCCAAGAGACCCAGTACTTC. Variable domain in full (rest from reference TRBV9 and TRBJ2-5): DSGVTQTPKHLITATGQRVTLRCSPRSGDLSVYWYQQSLDQGLQFLIQYYNGEERAKGNILERFSAQQFPDLHSELNLSSLELGDSALYFCASSVGGLQETQYFGPGTRLLVL.

This sequence joins TRBV6-2 or TRBV6-3 and TRBJ2-3, with D tentatively TRBD2 (5 bases). V gave up 7 bases and J gave up 0 bases, with 14 bases separating them. CDR3 length: 15 residues. The germline V gene encodes CDR1 MNHEY and CDR2 SVGEGT. CDR3: CASKTTPPSTDTQYF. DNA for the CDR3: TGTGCCAGCAAGACTACACCACCGAGCACAGATACGCAGTATTTT.

This clonotype was seen repeatedly, ten times or more. The chain joins TRBV7-3 to TRBJ2-1; TRBD2 matches at 7 bases. The length of the CDR3 is 15 residues. Trimming took 6 bases from V and 9 from J; bases not matched to a gene: 14. Germline CDR1 is SGHTA and CDR2 is FQGTGA. The CDR3 region has the DNA TGTGCCAGCAGTTTACCTGGACTAGATGGAGGTGAGCAGTTCTTC. Its translation: CASSLPGLDGGEQFF.

This clonotype was seen repeatedly, ten times or more. The chain carries TRBV29-1 and TRBJ2-2; a weak D match, TRBD1 (6 bases). V shed 2 bases and J shed 6 bases, with 13 bases lying between them. The CDR3 runs 14 residues. CDR1 and CDR2 (germline): SQVTM, ANQGSEA. The CDR3 protein is CSVETGQGSGELFF. In DNA form, the CDR3 reads TGCAGCGTTGAAACAGGGCAAGGGTCCGGGGAGCTGTTTTTT.

This clonotype was counted many times. The rearrangement joins TRBV7-6 to TRBJ1-1; D gene ambiguous. The CDR3 extends over 13 amino acids. Germline V gene data show CDR1 as SGHVS and CDR2 as FNYEAQ. V was cut by 5 bases and J by 0 bases, with 7 bases left in between. The CDR3 region is CASSLKVNTEAFF. CDR3 in DNA: TGTGCCAGCAGCCTCAAGGTGAACACTGAAGCTTTCTTT. Based on the CDR3 plus reference TRBV7-6 and TRBJ1-1, the full variable domain is GAGVSQSPRYKVTKRGQDVALRCDPISGHVSLYWYRQALGQGPEFLTYFNYEAQQDKSGLPNDRFSAERPEGSISTLTIQRTEQRDSAMYRCASSLKVNTEAFFGQGTRLTVV.

The sample holds many counts of this clonotype. V is TRBV7-2 and J is TRBJ1-2; tentatively, D is TRBD1 (5 bases). Trimming removed 5 bases at V and 2 bases at J, with 9 bases between. The CDR3 loop spans 13 amino acids. Germline V gene data show CDR1 as SGHTA and CDR2 as FQGNSA. The CDR3 DNA follows: TGTGCCAGCAGCGCCGGGGGGAACTATGGCTACACCTTC. Residues: CASSAGGNYGYTF.